Below are 29 T cell receptor beta chains sequenced from a single sample in a study of blood T cell repertoires in COVID-19. Only in-frame clones appear in the TCRdb table, and some are missing; sequencing was by immunoSEQ multiplex PCR. The sample gives a few hundred thousand clones, about three quarters of which show up once; approximately 7.2% is in the top ten. The sequencing sample was made of peripheral blood. These receptors all come from a woman in her seventies with acute or convalescent COVID-19.

The chain has TRBV11-2 and TRBJ1-2, with D possibly matching TRBD1 (5 bases). Germline V gives CDR1 SGHAT, CDR2 FQNNGV. Trimming cost V 3 bases and J 8 bases, with 10 bases left between them. The CDR3 contains 12 residues. In nucleotides, the CDR3 is TGTGCCAGCAGCTTCCCAGGGTTCGGCTACACCTTC. Encoded protein: CASSFPGFGYTF.

This clone occurred a few times. V and J are TRBV7-6 and TRBJ2-3, with 10 bases matching TRBD2. Germline CDR1 is SGHVS and CDR2 is FNYEAQ. CDR3 size: 17 residues. Germline trimming cut 3 bases from V and 0 bases from J; bases unmatched to any gene: 6. The CDR3 DNA sequence: TGTGCCAGCAGCTTTCTCAGCGGGGGGGCTAGCACAGATACGCAGTATTTT. Translated: CASSFLSGGASTDTQYF.

This clone occurred many times. This sequence joins TRBV6-2 or TRBV6-3 and TRBJ1-5; the D is unclear. CDR3 length: 15 amino acids. Per the germline V gene, CDR1 is MNHEY and CDR2 is SVGEGT. The V end was cut by 5 bases, the J end by 0 bases, with 11 bases between. The CDR3 is CASSPQRNSNQPQHF. The DNA of the CDR3 is TGTGCCAGCAGTCCACAGAGAAATAGCAATCAGCCCCAGCATTTT.

This clone has more than one count but fewer than ten. This chain joins TRBV19 and TRBJ2-5; maybe TRBD2 (6 bases). V dropped 7 bases and J dropped 5 bases, with 14 bases sitting between them. CDR1 and CDR2 (germline): LNHDA, SQIVND (reference sequence). The CDR3 covers 13 residues. The CDR3 bases are TGTGCCAGTAAACAGGAGGGCTGGGAGACCCAGTACTTC. Its translation: CASKQEGWETQYF.

At least ten counts were recorded for this clone. V usage is TRBV7-2 and J usage is TRBJ2-5; the D gene is possibly TRBD2 (5 bases). Germline V CDR1 and CDR2: SGHTA, FQGNSA. This CDR3 has 13 amino acids. The ends were cut back, 5 bases at V and 5 bases at J, with 12 bases in the middle. CDR3 in amino acids: CASSPDFRETQYF. The CDR3 bases are TGTGCCAGCAGCCCGGACTTTCGGGAGACCCAGTACTTC.

The chain combines TRBV2 with TRBJ2-3; 8 bases are a match to TRBD2. The V and J ends lost 5 bases and 1 base, in that order; junction bases with no gene match: 2. There are 14 residues in the CDR3. Germline V gene lookup returns CDR1 SNHLY and CDR2 FYNNEI. CDR3 in amino acids: CASSLAGRTDTQYF. CDR3 DNA: TGTGCCAGCAGTTTAGCGGGGCGCACAGATACGCAGTATTTT.

The chain carries TRBV7-2 and TRBJ2-2; 7 nucleotides align to TRBD1. Germline-derived CDR1 and CDR2 are SGHTA and FQGNSA. CDR3 length: 16 residues. V lost 4 bases and J lost 5; bases outside the gene matches: 10. CDR3 region: CASSSRQGRGTGELFF. The DNA of the CDR3 is TGTGCCAGCAGCTCCCGACAGGGCAGGGGGACCGGGGAGCTGTTTTTT.

This clone was detected only once. The genes are TRBV5-1 and TRBJ1-2; maybe TRBD1 (5 bases). This CDR3 spans 13 amino acids. The V end lost 4 bases, the J end lost 8 bases, and 15 bases lay between the germline ends. CDR1 and CDR2 (germline): SGHRS, YFSETQ. The DNA of the CDR3 is TGCGCCAGCAGCCGGGGCGGGGCTGACGGCTACACCTTC. Amino acids: CASSRGGADGYTF.

J is TRBJ2-6 and V is TRBV24-1, with 7 bases matching TRBD1. The CDR3 is 17 amino acids. Germline CDR1 reads KGHDR; CDR2 reads SFDVKD. V was clipped by 3 bases and J by 1 base; unmatched bases: 5. Written as DNA, the CDR3 is TGTGCCACCAGTGATCGGGACAGTGGGTCTGGGGCCAACGTCCTGACTTTC. Its translation is CATSDRDSGSGANVLTF.

The CDR3 DNA follows: TGTGCCAGCAGCCAGGTCGGGACAGCGTACCAAGAGACCCAGTACTTC. Protein product: CASSQVGTAYQETQYF. The chain links TRBV3-1 (or the pseudogene TRBV3-2) to TRBJ2-5, with 7 bases aligning to TRBD1. The length of the CDR3 is 16 residues. V lost 3 bases and J lost 0; bases outside the gene matches: 7. CDR1 is LGHDT and CDR2 is YNNKEL in the germline V gene (reference sequence).

The rearrangement links TRBV10-1 to TRBJ2-7, with D perhaps TRBD1 (5 bases). CDR3 size: 13 residues. Germline CDR1 and CDR2: WNHNN and SYGVQD (reference sequence). V lost 3 bases, J lost 3 bases, and 9 bases lay in between. The CDR3 sequence: CASSDPDSYEQYF. The CDR3 DNA reads as TGCGCCAGCAGTGACCCAGACAGCTACGAGCAGTACTTC.

The chain is built from TRBV27 and TRBJ2-5, with a possible D match to TRBD2 (6 bases). The V end was cut by 6 bases, the J end by 4 bases, with 18 bases between. The CDR3 has 15 amino acids. CDR1 is MNHEY and CDR2 is SMNVEV in the germline V gene (reference sequence). The CDR3 sequence is CASRPNSGGRETQYF. The CDR3 DNA reads TGTGCCAGCAGACCCAATAGCGGCGGTAGAGAGACCCAGTACTTC.

This clone turned up a few times. The chain links TRBV3-1 (or the pseudogene TRBV3-2) to TRBJ2-2; no clear D gene. The V end was cut by 0 bases, the J end by 4 bases, with 6 bases between. This CDR3 has 14 residues. Germline lookup yields CDR1 LGHDT and CDR2 YNNKEL (reference sequence). The CDR3 loop is CASSQEKSTGELFF. CDR3 sequence (DNA): TGTGCCAGCAGCCAAGAAAAGAGCACCGGGGAGCTGTTTTTT.

The chain couples TRBV27 to TRBJ2-1; 7 bases map to TRBD1. The junction had 12 bases not matched to a gene; V was cut back by 5 bases and J by 5 bases. The CDR3 contains 16 residues. Germline CDR1 MNHEY, CDR2 SMNVEV (reference sequence). For the CDR3, the DNA is TGTGCCAGCAGTACGGGACAGACTGCGGCACACAATGAGCAGTTCTTC. It is translated as CASSTGQTAAHNEQFF.

The rearrangement links TRBV7-3 to TRBJ2-2; maybe TRBD1 (6 bases). The CDR3 sequence is 17 residues long. CDR1 and CDR2 from the germline V gene are SGHTA and FQGTGA. The V and J ends lost 5 bases and 0 bases respectively, with 16 bases between them. This CDR3 is CASSPLTGITNTGELFF. The CDR3 DNA reads as TGTGCCAGCAGCCCATTAACAGGGATTACGAACACCGGGGAGCTGTTTTTT.

The rearrangement links TRBV3-1 (or the pseudogene TRBV3-2) to TRBJ2-7, with 14 bases fitting TRBD2. V shed 4 bases, J shed 6 bases, and the junction held 8 bases outside the gene matches. Germline values: CDR1 LGHDT, CDR2 YNNKEL (reference sequence). This CDR3 region has 16 residues. The CDR3 region has the DNA TGTGCCAGCAGCCTCCGGACTAGCGGGGGGCTCGGCGAGCAGTACTTC. As protein: CASSLRTSGGLGEQYF.

The gene calls are TRBV10-1 and TRBJ2-1; 9 bases agree with TRBD2. There are 13 residues in the CDR3. V shed 0 bases and J 15 bases; nucleotides not matched to a gene: 6. Germline assignment: CDR1 WNHNN and CDR2 SYGVQD (reference sequence). CDR3 sequence reads: CASSESLAGRGFF. The CDR3 DNA is TGCGCCAGCAGTGAGTCCCTAGCGGGGAGGGGGTTCTTC.

This clone is a singleton in its sample. This chain connects TRBV5-6 to TRBJ2-5; D unclear. This CDR3 is 15 amino acids long. Trimming pared 4 bases from V and 1 base from J, leaving 14 bases between. Germline lookup yields CDR1 SGHDT and CDR2 YYEEEE. CDR3 bases: TGTGCCAGCAGCCGGCTGGTTCCAGGCCAAGAGACCCAGTACTTC. Translated, it gives CASSRLVPGQETQYF.

The chain combines TRBV20-1 with TRBJ1-3; the match to TRBD1 covers 8 bases. The V gene's germline CDR1 is DFQATT and CDR2 SNEGSKA (reference sequence). There are 14 residues in the CDR3. V dropped 3 bases and J dropped 6; count of bases not matched to a gene: 7. The CDR3: CSASGTGSQNTIYF. The CDR3 nucleotides read TGCAGTGCTAGTGGGACAGGTTCTCAAAACACCATATATTTT.

This clone was seen a single time. CDR3: CASSYQETQYF. The CDR3 DNA reads TGTGCCAGCTCGTACCAAGAGACCCAGTACTTC. The rearrangement links TRBV2 to TRBJ2-5; D unresolved. The CDR3 length is 11 residues. V was pared by 8 bases and J by 0 bases, with 4 bases between. Germline lookup yields CDR1 SNHLY and CDR2 FYNNEI.

The sample holds many counts of this clone. This chain links TRBV24-1 with TRBJ2-2; no reliable D call. The CDR3 runs to 16 residues. V was pared by 1 base and J by 6 bases, with 14 bases between. Germline assignment: CDR1 KGHDR and CDR2 SFDVKD. Written as DNA, the CDR3 is TGTGCCACCAGTGATTTCTTTTTAACGGGTTCCGGGGAGCTGTTTTTT. Translated, it gives CATSDFFLTGSGELFF.

This clone was picked up one time. The rearrangement links TRBV5-4 to TRBJ1-1, with unresolved D. Germline V gene data show CDR1 as SGHNT and CDR2 as YYREEE (reference sequence). The length of the CDR3 is 12 residues. V was cut by 1 base and J by 1 base, with 2 bases left in between. CDR3 in amino acids: CASSLRNTEAFF. The CDR3 DNA is TGTGCCAGCAGCTTGCGGAACACTGAAGCTTTCTTT.

This clone was observed a handful of times. This chain connects TRBV2 to TRBJ2-1, with 10 bases that match TRBD1. The CDR3 loop spans 16 amino acids. The germline CDR1 and CDR2 sequences are SNHLY and FYNNEI. The V and J ends lost 4 bases and 4 bases, in that order; junction bases with no gene match: 7. CDR3 sequence reads: CASSGHAGQGYNEQFF. Written as DNA, the CDR3 is TGTGCCAGCAGTGGGCACGCGGGACAGGGGTACAATGAGCAGTTCTTC.

This chain joins TRBV5-1 and TRBJ2-1; a weak D match, TRBD2 (5 bases). CDR3 size: 14 residues. V was trimmed by 0 bases and J by 6 bases, leaving 10 bases between them. Germline V gene lookup returns CDR1 SGHRS and CDR2 YFSETQ. As DNA, the CDR3 is TGCGCCAGCAGCTTGGGTCCTAGCTCCAATGAGCAGTTCTTC. This encodes CASSLGPSSNEQFF.

This clone showed up just a few times. The chain employs TRBV11-2 and TRBJ2-3; D is uncertain. This CDR3 spans 17 amino acids. Deletions cut 0 bases from V and 0 bases from J, with 13 bases between. Germline V gene data show CDR1 as SGHAT and CDR2 as FQNNGV. The CDR3, as DNA: TGTGCCAGCAGCTTAGAAGTCCAGAACCCTAGCACAGATACGCAGTATTTT. Its protein product is CASSLEVQNPSTDTQYF.

CDR3 sequence: CASSLFSKPNTGELFF. As DNA, the CDR3 is TGTGCCAGCAGTTTATTTAGCAAGCCCAACACCGGGGAGCTGTTTTTT. The V gene is TRBV27, the J gene TRBJ2-2; D is uncertain. Trimming left V 1 base short and J 2 bases short, with 11 bases between. This CDR3 is built from 16 residues. The germline V gene has CDR1 MNHEY and CDR2 SMNVEV (reference sequence).

Only a few counts were recorded for this clone. The chain joins TRBV30 to TRBJ2-7, with D tentatively TRBD2 (6 bases). Germline assignment: CDR1 GTSNPN and CDR2 SVGIG (reference sequence). The CDR3 covers 14 residues. V lost 2 bases to trimming and J lost 4 bases, with 15 bases between them. Written as DNA, the CDR3 is TGTGCCTGGAGTACCGCGGGAAGGGGTTACGAGCAGTACTTC. Translating it yields CAWSTAGRGYEQYF.

This clone was seen more than once but under ten times. The rearrangement uses TRBV11-2 and TRBJ1-1; D gene ambiguous. Germline CDR1 SGHAT, CDR2 FQNNGV. V was cut by 5 bases and J by 3 bases, with 4 bases left in between. The CDR3 sequence is 11 residues long. DNA of the CDR3: TGTGCCAGCAGCCAATACACTGAAGCTTTCTTT. Its translation is CASSQYTEAFF. Full variable domain (outside the CDR3, taken from reference TRBV11-2 and TRBJ1-1): EAGVAQSPRYKIIEKRQSVAFWCNPISGHATLYWYQQILGQGPKLLIQFQNNGVVDDSQLPKDRFSAERLKGVDSTLKIQPAKLEDSAVYLCASSQYTEAFFGQGTRLTVV.

The chain combines TRBV7-8 with TRBJ2-2, with 8 positions matching TRBD2. Germline CDR1 is SGHVS and CDR2 is FQNEAQ. V shed 5 bases and J 8 bases; nucleotides not matched to a gene: 13. CDR3 size: 16 residues. CDR3 sequence: CASSPRMTERGGELFF. CDR3 DNA: TGTGCCAGCAGCCCCCGGATGACTGAGCGGGGGGGGGAGCTGTTTTTT.